This passage covers 2 T cell receptor beta chains from one sample sequenced in a study of cytomegalovirus exposure and HLA in healthy donors. Clones were read by immunoSEQ multiplex PCR, and TCRdb kept only the in-frame ones, dropping some. This table has roughly 330,000 clones, about nine tenths appearing once. Material: PBMCs. The origin of the receptors is a woman between 25 and 40 years old in good health and CMV-seropositive.

This clone was seen a handful of times. The chain uses TRBV4-3 and TRBJ2-2; D may be TRBD2 (5 bases). V lost 4 bases to trimming and J lost 6 bases, with 15 bases between them. This CDR3 comprises 15 residues. Germline lookup yields CDR1 LGHNA and CDR2 YSLEER. CDR3 protein: CASSPQSVGAGELFF. The DNA for the CDR3 is TGCGCCAGCAGCCCCCAAAGCGTCGGGGCCGGGGAGCTGTTTTTT.

The chain joins TRBV7-8 to TRBJ1-5, with D unclear. The CDR3 is 16 residues long. V was clipped by 2 bases and J by 3 bases, with 14 bases between them. Germline lookup yields CDR1 SGHVS and CDR2 FQNEAQ. The CDR3 sequence: CASSLYGEASNQPQHF. Written as DNA, the CDR3 is TGTGCCAGCAGCTTATATGGGGAGGCCTCCAATCAGCCCCAGCATTTT.